This TCR beta chain was captured in a study of blood T cell repertoires in COVID-19. Study background: Whether acute or convalescent, the COVID-19 samples came from the United States, Italy and Spain. The cDNA or gDNA used as material had been derived from T cells, B-cell-depleted T cells, or PBMCs.

In germline, CDR1 is WNHNN, CDR2 SYGVQD (reference sequence). CDR3 length: 13 amino acids. V was trimmed by 6 bases and J by 8 bases, leaving 14 bases between them. Generated by immunoSEQ multiplex PCR, the TCRdb table keeps only in-frame clones and is missing some. The sample carries under 200,000 clones, nearly 90% recorded once. The sequence was obtained from a man aged 60 to 75 with active or convalescent COVID-19. The rearrangement joins TRBV10-1 to TRBJ2-1, with D unresolved. Sample: peripheral blood. CDR3 residues: CASSPAGLYEQFF. As DNA, the CDR3 is TGCGCCAGCAGCCCCGCAGGTTTATATGAGCAGTTCTTC.